This TCR beta chain was sequenced during a study of shared clonotypes between healthy human individuals. Libraries were prepared by immunoSEQ multiplex PCR; TCRdb keeps only in-frame clonotypes and omits some of them. This table has approximately 720,000 clones, 55% to 75% appearing once. This clone was counted once. CDR1 and CDR2 (germline): SGHAT, FQNNGV. The CDR3 is made up of 16 amino acids. The ends were cut back, 5 bases at V and 2 bases at J, with 19 bases in the middle. The sequence was collected from a woman aged 25-40 years in good health. The sequencing input was memory CD4+ T cells sorted from blood. Subset described: CD45RA-negative fraction. This chain links TRBV11-2 with TRBJ2-7; D possibly corresponds to TRBD2 (6 bases). CDR3 coding DNA: TGTGCCAGCAGCAAACTTGGGGGGAATCGGCCCTACGAGCAGTACTTC. Residues: CASSKLGGNRPYEQYF.